This T cell receptor beta chain was documented in a study of cytomegalovirus exposure and HLA in healthy donors. This PCR relied on a set of 60 Vbeta primers and 13 Jbeta primers. In the authors' workflow: Later work found approximately 80 million unique TCR beta chains, with about 10 million shared. Assay used: immunoSEQ multiplex PCR; TCRdb lists only in-frame clones, some missing. The D gene and trimming were derived from the DNA, and the V and J assignments and clone size from that table. Of 100,000 to 150,000 clones listed, 15% were seen once; the top ten hold about 1.9%. V dropped 4 bases and J dropped 7; count of bases not matched to a gene: 8. Germline values: CDR1 SGHNT, CDR2 YYREEE (reference sequence). This CDR3 is 15 amino acids long.

Sequencing was performed on PBMCs. The TCR originated in a woman younger than 30 in good health and CMV-seronegative. This chain links TRBV5-4 with TRBJ2-1; TRBD1 aligns across 10 bases. CDR3 residues: CASSEGQGLRNEQFF. The CDR3, as DNA: TGTGCCAGCAGCGAGGGACAGGGGCTTAGGAATGAGCAGTTCTTC.